Here is one T cell receptor (beta chain) with its context. Its cognate antigen is unknown. CDR1 SEHNR and CDR2 FQNEAQ come from the germline V gene (reference sequence). Trimming left V 1 base short and J 0 bases short, with 7 bases between. The CDR3 is 14 residues long. The assay was immunoSEQ multiplex PCR, and TCRdb's table has in-frame clones only and misses some. The table has nearly 95,000 clones, more than 65% seen once. The data originate from a study of Ad26.COV2.S vaccination and SARS-CoV-2 variants. The study's findings and limits: Spike-specific TCR breadth was greater after Ad26.COV2.S than placebo. Breadth, reportedly substantial, characterized the spike-specific CD8+ and CD4+ T cell responses after vaccination.

The receptor was derived from a human donor who had recovered from COVID-19. The chain employs TRBV7-9 and TRBJ2-7; D not certain. Specimen: peripheral blood, collected after recovery from COVID-19. CDR3 loop: CASSLEFSSYEQYF. The CDR3 nucleotides are TGTGCCAGCAGCTTAGAGTTCAGCTCCTACGAGCAGTACTTC.